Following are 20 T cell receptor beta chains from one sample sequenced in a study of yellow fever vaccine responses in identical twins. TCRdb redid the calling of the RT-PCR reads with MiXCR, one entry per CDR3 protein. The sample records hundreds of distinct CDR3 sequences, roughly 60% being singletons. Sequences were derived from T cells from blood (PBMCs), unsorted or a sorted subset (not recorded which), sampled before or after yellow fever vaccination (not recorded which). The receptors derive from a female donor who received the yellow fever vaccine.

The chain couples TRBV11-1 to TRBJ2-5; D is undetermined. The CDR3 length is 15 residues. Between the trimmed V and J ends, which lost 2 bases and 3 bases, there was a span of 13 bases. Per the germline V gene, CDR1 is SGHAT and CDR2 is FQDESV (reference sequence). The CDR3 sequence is CASSLTRRREETQYF. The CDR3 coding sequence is TGTGCCAGCAGCTTAACCAGAAGACGGGAAGAGACCCAGTACTTC.

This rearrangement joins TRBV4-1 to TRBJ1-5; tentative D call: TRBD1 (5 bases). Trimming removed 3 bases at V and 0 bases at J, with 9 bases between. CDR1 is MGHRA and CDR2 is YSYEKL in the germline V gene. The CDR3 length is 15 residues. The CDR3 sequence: CASSQGTISNQPQHF. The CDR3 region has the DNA TGCGCCAGCAGCCAGGGGACCATTAGCAATCAGCCCCAGCATTTT.

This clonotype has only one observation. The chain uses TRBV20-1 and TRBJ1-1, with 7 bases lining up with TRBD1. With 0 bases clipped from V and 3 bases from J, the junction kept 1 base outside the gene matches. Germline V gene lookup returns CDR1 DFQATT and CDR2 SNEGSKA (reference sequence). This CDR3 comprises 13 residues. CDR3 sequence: CSARDTGDTEAFF. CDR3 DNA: TGCAGTGCTAGAGATACAGGGGACACTGAAGCTTTCTTT.

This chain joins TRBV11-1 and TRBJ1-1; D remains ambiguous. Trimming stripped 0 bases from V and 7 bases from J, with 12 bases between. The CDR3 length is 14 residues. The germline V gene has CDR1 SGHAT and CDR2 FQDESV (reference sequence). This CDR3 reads CASSLAAAADEAFF. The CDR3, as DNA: TGTGCCAGCAGCTTAGCGGCGGCGGCAGATGAAGCTTTCTTT.

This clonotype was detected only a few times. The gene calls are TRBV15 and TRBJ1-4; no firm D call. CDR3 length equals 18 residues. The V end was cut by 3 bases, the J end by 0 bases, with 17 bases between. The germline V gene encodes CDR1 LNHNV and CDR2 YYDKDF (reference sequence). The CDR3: CATSSEGVPFTTNEKLFF. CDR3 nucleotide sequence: TGTGCCACCAGCAGCGAGGGCGTACCCTTCACAACTAATGAAAAACTGTTTTTT.

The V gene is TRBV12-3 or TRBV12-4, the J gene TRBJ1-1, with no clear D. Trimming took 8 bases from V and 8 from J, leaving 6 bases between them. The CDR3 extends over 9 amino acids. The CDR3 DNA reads TGTGCCAGCGGGGTAGAAGCTTTCTTT. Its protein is CASGVEAFF.

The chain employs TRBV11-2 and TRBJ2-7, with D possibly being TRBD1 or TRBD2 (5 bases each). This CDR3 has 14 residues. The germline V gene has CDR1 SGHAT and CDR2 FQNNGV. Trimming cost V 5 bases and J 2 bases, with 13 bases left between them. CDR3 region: CASSPRRDAYEQYF. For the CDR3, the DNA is TGTGCCAGCAGCCCCCGCCGGGACGCCTACGAGCAGTACTTC.

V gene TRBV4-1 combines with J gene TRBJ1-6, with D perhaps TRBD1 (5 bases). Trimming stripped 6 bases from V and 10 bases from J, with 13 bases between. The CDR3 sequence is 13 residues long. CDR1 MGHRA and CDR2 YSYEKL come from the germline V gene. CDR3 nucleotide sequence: TGCGCCAGCAGGAACCAGGGAAGCTCACCCCTCCACTTT. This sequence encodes CASRNQGSSPLHF.

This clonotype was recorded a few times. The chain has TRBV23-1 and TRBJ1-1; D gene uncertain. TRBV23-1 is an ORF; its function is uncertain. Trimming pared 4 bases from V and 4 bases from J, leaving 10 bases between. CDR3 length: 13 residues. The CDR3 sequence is CASSPGISTEAFF. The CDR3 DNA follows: TGCGCCAGCAGTCCTGGGATCAGCACTGAAGCTTTCTTT.

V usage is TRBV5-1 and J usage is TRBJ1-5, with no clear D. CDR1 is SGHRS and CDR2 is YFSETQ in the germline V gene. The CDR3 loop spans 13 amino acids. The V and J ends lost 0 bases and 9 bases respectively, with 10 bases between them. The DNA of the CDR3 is TGCGCCAGCAGCTTGGGAGACGGTAGGCCCCAGCATTTT. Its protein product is CASSLGDGRPQHF.

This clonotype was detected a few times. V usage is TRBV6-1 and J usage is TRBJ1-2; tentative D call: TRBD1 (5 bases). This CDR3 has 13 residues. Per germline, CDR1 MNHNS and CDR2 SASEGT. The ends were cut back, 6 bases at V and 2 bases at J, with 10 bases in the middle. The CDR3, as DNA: TGTGCCAGCAGCCCCCGGGACAACTATGGCTACACCTTC. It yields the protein CASSPRDNYGYTF.

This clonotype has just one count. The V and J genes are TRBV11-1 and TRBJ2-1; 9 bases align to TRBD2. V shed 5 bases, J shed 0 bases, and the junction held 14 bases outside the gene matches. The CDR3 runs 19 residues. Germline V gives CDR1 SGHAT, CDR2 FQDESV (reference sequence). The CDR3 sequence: CASSPRAALAGHSYNEQFF. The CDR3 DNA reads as TGTGCCAGCAGCCCTAGAGCTGCACTAGCGGGCCACTCCTACAATGAGCAGTTCTTC.

The CDR3 loop is CASSLSRSSGANVLTF. The CDR3 DNA sequence: TGTGCCAGCAGCTTATCACGGAGCTCTGGGGCCAACGTCCTGACTTTC. V and J are TRBV7-9 and TRBJ2-6, with D unclear. Trimming cost V 2 bases and J 0 bases, with 8 bases left between them. This CDR3 has 16 residues. Per the germline V gene, CDR1 is SEHNR and CDR2 is FQNEAQ (reference sequence).

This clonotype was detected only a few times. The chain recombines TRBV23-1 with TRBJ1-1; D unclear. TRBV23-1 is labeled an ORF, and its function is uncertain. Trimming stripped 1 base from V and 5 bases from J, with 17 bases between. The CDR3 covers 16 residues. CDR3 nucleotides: TGCGCCAGCAGTCAATATGTGGCAGCCCCGGGTACTGAAGCTTTCTTT. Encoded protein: CASSQYVAAPGTEAFF.

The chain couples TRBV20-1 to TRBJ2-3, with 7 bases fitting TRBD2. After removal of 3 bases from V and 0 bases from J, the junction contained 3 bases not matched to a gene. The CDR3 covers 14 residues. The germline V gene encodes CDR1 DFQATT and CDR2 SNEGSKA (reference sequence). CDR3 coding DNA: TGCAGTGCTAGTGGTAGCGGGAGCACAGATACGCAGTATTTT. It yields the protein CSASGSGSTDTQYF.

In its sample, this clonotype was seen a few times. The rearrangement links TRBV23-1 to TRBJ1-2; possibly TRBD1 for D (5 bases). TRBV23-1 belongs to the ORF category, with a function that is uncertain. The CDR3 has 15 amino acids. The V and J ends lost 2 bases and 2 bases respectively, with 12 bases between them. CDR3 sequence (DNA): TGCGCCAGCAGTCAACGGGACCGGGTCAACTATGGCTACACCTTC. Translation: CASSQRDRVNYGYTF.

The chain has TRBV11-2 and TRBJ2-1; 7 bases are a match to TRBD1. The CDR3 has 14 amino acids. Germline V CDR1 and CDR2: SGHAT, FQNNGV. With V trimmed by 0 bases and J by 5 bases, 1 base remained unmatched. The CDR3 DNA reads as TGTGCCAGCAGCTTAGAGACAGGGAACAATGAGCAGTTCTTC. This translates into CASSLETGNNEQFF.

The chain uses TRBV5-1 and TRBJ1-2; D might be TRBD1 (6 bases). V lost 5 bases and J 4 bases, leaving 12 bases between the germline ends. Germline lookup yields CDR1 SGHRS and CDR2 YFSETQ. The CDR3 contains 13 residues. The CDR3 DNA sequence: TGCGCCAGCAGGCAGACAGGACCCTATGGCTACACCTTC. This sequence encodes CASRQTGPYGYTF.

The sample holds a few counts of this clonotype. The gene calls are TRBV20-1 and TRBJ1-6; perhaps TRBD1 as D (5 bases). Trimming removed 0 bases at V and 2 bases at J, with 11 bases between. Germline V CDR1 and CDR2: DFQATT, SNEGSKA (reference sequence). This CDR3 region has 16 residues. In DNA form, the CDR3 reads TGCAGTGCTAGAGATCAGGCACAGGCCTATAATTCACCCCTCCACTTT. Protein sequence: CSARDQAQAYNSPLHF.

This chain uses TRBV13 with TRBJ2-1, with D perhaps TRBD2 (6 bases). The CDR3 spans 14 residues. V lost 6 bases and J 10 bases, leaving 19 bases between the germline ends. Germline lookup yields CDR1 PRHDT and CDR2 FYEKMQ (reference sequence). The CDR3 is CASRMAGPSEEQFF. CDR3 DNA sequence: TGTGCCAGCAGAATGGCGGGACCCAGTGAGGAGCAGTTCTTC.